The present TCR beta chain was sequenced within a study of blood T cell repertoires in COVID-19. Germline V lookup: CDR1 LGHDT, CDR2 YNNKEL (reference sequence). V trimming: 1 base; J trimming: 4 bases; junction bases outside the gene matches: 4. The CDR3 sequence is 15 residues long. Here immunoSEQ multiplex PCR was the method, and the copy in TCRdb shows in-frame clones only, minus some. The sample yields around 200,000 clones, more than 80% seen once. Followed over time, Seattle patients had been enrolled while infection was active. This TCR was sampled from a woman between 25 and 40 years old with COVID-19, enrolled during active disease. The sample was peripheral blood. The chain couples TRBV3-1 (or the pseudogene TRBV3-2) to TRBJ2-5, with 9 bases that match TRBD2. CDR3 amino acids: CASSQGRGGPETQYF. As DNA, the CDR3 is TGTGCCAGCAGCCAAGGGCGGGGGGGCCCAGAGACCCAGTACTTC.